Presented here are 23 T cell receptor beta chains from one specimen sequenced in a study of T cells in Graves' hyperthyroidism and ophthalmopathy. Amplification of TCR beta CDR3 regions used RNA as the template. Initially, a first-round RT-PCR of the TCR CDR3 employed the HTBI primer set. Each CDR3 protein gets one entry after TCRdb re-called the multiplex PCR reads with MiXCR. The sample shows 450,000 to 550,000 distinct CDR3 sequences, 24% of them seen only once. The sequenced sample consisted of blood. The source is a woman between 25 and 40 years old with Graves' ophthalmopathy.

The genes are TRBV4-1 and TRBJ2-7, with 7 bases identical to TRBD1. Germline V gives CDR1 MGHRA, CDR2 YSYEKL. V trimming: 5 bases; J trimming: 3 bases; junction bases outside the gene matches: 7. The CDR3 contains 14 residues. In nucleotides, the CDR3 is TGCGCCAGCAGCACGACAGGGCGTCTCTACGAGCAGTACTTC. This gives the protein CASSTTGRLYEQYF.

The CDR3 nucleotides are TGTGCCACCAGCAGAGAGGAGGAGACTAGCTCTGGGGCCAACGTCCTGACTTTC. Protein: CATSREEETSSGANVLTF. The chain combines TRBV15 with TRBJ2-6, with a weak D call TRBD2 (6 bases). V dropped 0 bases and J dropped 0 bases, with 12 bases sitting between them. The CDR3 length is 18 residues. The germline CDR1 and CDR2 sequences are LNHNV and YYDKDF (reference sequence).

The rearrangement links TRBV6-2 or TRBV6-3 to TRBJ1-1; D is uncertain. This CDR3 has 14 amino acids. V gave up 5 bases and J gave up 6 bases, with 16 bases separating them. CDR1 and CDR2 (germline): MNHEY, SVGEGT. The CDR3 sequence: CASSLHPGIAEAFF. Written as DNA, the CDR3 is TGTGCCAGCAGTCTACACCCGGGGATCGCTGAAGCTTTCTTT.

The genes are TRBV11-2 and TRBJ2-5; TRBD1 or TRBD2 may be the D gene (6 bases each). The CDR3 consists of 15 residues. Germline CDR1 is SGHAT and CDR2 is FQNNGV. Trimming stripped 1 base from V and 6 bases from J, with 15 bases between. CDR3 DNA sequence: TGTGCCAGCAGCTTAGCGGCGGGAACAGGGAAGACCCAGTACTTC. Protein: CASSLAAGTGKTQYF.

There are a few counts of this clonotype. The chain joins TRBV7-3 to TRBJ2-6; D is undetermined. Germline V gene lookup returns CDR1 SGHTA and CDR2 FQGTGA. Trimming took off 3 bases at V and 2 bases at J, with 8 bases between the two ends. The CDR3 consists of 15 residues. CDR3 loop: CASSFDRAGANVLTF. The CDR3 DNA reads as TGTGCCAGCAGCTTTGATAGGGCTGGGGCCAACGTCCTGACTTTC. Together with reference TRBV7-3 and TRBJ2-6, the CDR3 gives the full variable domain: GAGVSQTPSNKVTEKGKYVELRCDPISGHTALYWYRQSLGQGPEFLIYFQGTGAADDSGLPNDRFFAVRPEGSVSTLKIQRTERGDSAVYLCASSFDRAGANVLTFGAGSRLTVL.

At least ten counts were recorded for this clonotype. This chain joins TRBV5-1 and TRBJ1-2; D unresolved. This CDR3 has 16 residues. Trimming cost V 2 bases and J 3 bases, with 17 bases left between them. Germline V gives CDR1 SGHRS, CDR2 YFSETQ. The CDR3 reads CASSLETLRSHYGYTF. The DNA for the CDR3 is TGCGCCAGCAGCTTAGAGACACTACGGTCCCACTATGGCTACACCTTC.

This clonotype was observed at least ten times. The chain has TRBV28 and TRBJ2-7; the D gene could be TRBD1 or TRBD2 (5 bases each). With 0 bases removed from V and 4 bases from J, the gap between germline ends came to 16 bases. The germline gives CDR1 MDHEN, CDR2 SYDVKM. This CDR3 has 16 amino acids. In DNA, the CDR3 is TGTGCCAGCAGTTTATGGGGGGAGCGAGAGGGGTACGAGCAGTACTTC. Amino acid sequence: CASSLWGEREGYEQYF.

A few counts support this clonotype. The gene calls are TRBV29-1 and TRBJ1-1; D gene unclear. The CDR3 totals 16 residues. Trimming took 7 bases from V and 0 from J, leaving 21 bases between them. Germline CDR1 SQVTM, CDR2 ANQGSEA. In nucleotides, the CDR3 is TGCAGCGGATACGACGGTTCCTATACCATGAACACTGAAGCTTTCTTT. Its translation: CSGYDGSYTMNTEAFF.

The sample holds many counts of this clonotype. V gene TRBV12-3 or TRBV12-4 combines with J gene TRBJ1-2; 7 bases match TRBD1. The CDR3 is 16 amino acids. J was trimmed by 9 bases and V by 2 bases; bases with no gene match: 15. In nucleotides, the CDR3 is TGTGCCAGCAGTTTAATCTGGGACAGTCGTCCTATTAGCTACACCTTC. Protein sequence: CASSLIWDSRPISYTF.

The chain links TRBV27 to TRBJ2-7; no reliable D call. Germline CDR1 MNHEY, CDR2 SMNVEV (reference sequence). The CDR3 is made up of 15 amino acids. V was cut by 8 bases and J by 0 bases, with 17 bases left in between. The CDR3 region is CASQRNPRSSYEQYF. The CDR3 DNA is TGTGCCAGCCAAAGGAACCCCAGGAGCTCCTACGAGCAGTACTTC.

The table lists this clonotype with many counts. This chain links TRBV6-1 with TRBJ1-6; TRBD1 matches 11 bases. This CDR3 has 15 amino acids. J was trimmed by 9 bases and V by 4 bases; bases with no gene match: 5. Germline CDR1 reads MNHNS; CDR2 reads SASEGT. The DNA of the CDR3 is TGTGCCAGCAGTGGGACAGGGGGCTGGGGTTCACCCCTCCACTTT. Its translation is CASSGTGGWGSPLHF.

This clonotype was found a few times. Possible read error: a much larger clone is one base away. This chain uses TRBV11-2 with TRBJ2-7; D not resolved. This CDR3 has 11 amino acids. Germline CDR1 SGHAT, CDR2 FQNNGV. CDR3 loop: CTSSLKFEFEF. CDR3 DNA sequence: TGTACCAGCAGCTTAAAGTTCGAGTTCGAGTTC.

This clonotype came up a few times. The J gene is TRBJ1-2, the V gene TRBV19; 10 nucleotides match TRBD1. Losses at the gene ends were 11 bases for V and 10 bases for J; bases not matched to a gene: 10. Germline V gene data show CDR1 as LNHDA and CDR2 as SQIVND (reference sequence). CDR3 size: 12 residues. CDR3 sequence reads: CASEDRGADYTF. The CDR3 coding sequence is TGTGCCTCCGAGGACAGGGGGGCTGACTACACCTTC.

This clonotype was recorded many times. This chain uses TRBV14 with TRBJ2-7; D is unresolved. CDR1 and CDR2 from the germline V gene are SGHDN and FVKESK. The CDR3 length is 12 residues. V was pared by 3 bases and J by 4 bases, with 7 bases between. CDR3 DNA: TGTGCCAGCAGCCAGGACGTATACGAGCAGTACTTC. Protein sequence: CASSQDVYEQYF.

This clonotype was detected ten times or more. V is TRBV2 and J is TRBJ1-2; perhaps TRBD1 as D (5 bases). The V gene lost 6 bases and the J gene lost 2 bases, with 10 bases spanning the gap. The V gene's germline CDR1 is SNHLY and CDR2 FYNNEI. The CDR3 sequence is 13 residues long. The CDR3 sequence: CASSLQENYGYTF. CDR3 nucleotide sequence: TGTGCCAGCAGCTTACAGGAAAACTATGGCTACACCTTC.

This clonotype was recorded many times. Possible read error: a much larger clone is one base away. The chain is built from TRBV6-1 and TRBJ2-2; 9 bases map to TRBD1. The CDR3 spans 15 residues. The V gene's germline CDR1 is MNHNS and CDR2 SASEGT. The CDR3 loop is CASSPRDRVTGEPFF. The DNA of the CDR3 is TGTGCCAGCAGCCCACGGGACAGGGTAACCGGGGAGCCGTTTTTT.

This clonotype was counted many times. The rearrangement uses TRBV30 and TRBJ2-4; TRBD1 is a possible D gene (6 bases). V gave up 0 bases and J gave up 15 bases, with 18 bases separating them. The germline V gene encodes CDR1 GTSNPN and CDR2 SVGIG (reference sequence). The CDR3 has 13 residues. CDR3 protein: CAWSVQRDMPTYF. The CDR3 DNA sequence: TGTGCCTGGAGTGTACAACGGGACATGCCGACGTACTTC.

This clonotype was seen repeatedly, ten times or more. This rearrangement joins TRBV2 to TRBJ2-2; 9 bases align to TRBD1. The junction had 12 bases not matched to a gene; V was cut back by 6 bases and J by 7 bases. CDR3 length: 16 amino acids. Germline V gives CDR1 SNHLY, CDR2 FYNNEI. CDR3 loop: CASRAPGTGRGGELFF. In nucleotides, the CDR3 is TGTGCCAGCAGGGCCCCCGGGACAGGGAGAGGCGGGGAGCTGTTTTTT.

To note about this clonotype: One junction end disagrees with the germline gene, perhaps due to a read error. The chain couples TRBV6-5 to TRBJ1-3; D gene ambiguous. Looked up from germline, CDR1 is MNHEY and CDR2 is SVGAGI. This CDR3 spans 16 amino acids. CDR3 sequence (DNA): TGTGCCAGCAGTTACGCGGACCAGATCTCTGGAAACACTATATATTTT. Its translation: CASSYADQISGNTIYF.

This clonotype has ten or more counts. The chain carries TRBV20-1 and TRBJ2-7; D is ambiguous. The CDR3 covers 13 residues. The V and J ends lost 1 base and 3 bases respectively, with 10 bases between them. Germline CDR1 and CDR2: DFQATT and SNEGSKA (reference sequence). The CDR3 sequence: CSARAYTVYEQYF. The CDR3 coding sequence is TGCAGTGCTAGAGCGTACACAGTCTACGAGCAGTACTTC.

This clonotype appeared many times. The gene calls are TRBV5-1 and TRBJ1-1; the D is unclear. CDR1 is SGHRS, CDR2 YFSETQ, per germline. V was cut by 0 bases and J by 1 base, with 7 bases left in between. There are 14 residues in the CDR3. This CDR3 is CASSLDPANTEAFF. The CDR3 region has the DNA TGCGCCAGCAGCTTGGATCCTGCGAACACTGAAGCTTTCTTT.

This clonotype was seen ten or more times. The rearrangement links TRBV29-1 to TRBJ2-2; D ambiguous. Between the trimmed V and J ends, which lost 3 bases and 1 base, there was a span of 9 bases. CDR1 is SQVTM, CDR2 ANQGSEA, per germline. The CDR3 sequence is 14 residues long. The CDR3 DNA reads TGCAGCGTTGATCTCCCGAAGAACACCGGGGAGCTGTTTTTT. Translation gives CSVDLPKNTGELFF.

This sequence joins TRBV6-5 and TRBJ2-2; D might be TRBD1 or TRBD2, each matching 5 bases. This CDR3 has 17 residues. Germline CDR1 MNHEY, CDR2 SVGAGI. Between the trimmed V and J ends, which lost 0 bases and 3 bases, there was a span of 14 bases. DNA of the CDR3: TGTGCCAGCAGTTACTCGAGAGCCAGGGAGTACACCGGGGAGCTGTTTTTT. This translates into CASSYSRAREYTGELFF.